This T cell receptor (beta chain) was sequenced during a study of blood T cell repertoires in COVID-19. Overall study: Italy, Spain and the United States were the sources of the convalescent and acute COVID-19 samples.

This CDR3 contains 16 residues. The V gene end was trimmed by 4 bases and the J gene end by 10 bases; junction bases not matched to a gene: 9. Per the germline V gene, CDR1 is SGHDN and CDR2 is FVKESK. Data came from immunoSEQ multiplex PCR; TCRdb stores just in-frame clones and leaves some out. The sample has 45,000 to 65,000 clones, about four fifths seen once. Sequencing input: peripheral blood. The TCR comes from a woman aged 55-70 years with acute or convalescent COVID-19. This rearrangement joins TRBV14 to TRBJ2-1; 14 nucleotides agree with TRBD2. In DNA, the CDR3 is TGTGCCAGCAGCCTACCGACTAGCGGGGGGGCCCTAGAGCAGTTCTTC. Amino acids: CASSLPTSGGALEQFF. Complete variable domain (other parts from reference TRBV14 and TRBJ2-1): EAGVTQFPSHSVIEKGQTVTLRCDPISGHDNLYWYRRVMGKEIKFLLHFVKESKQDESGMPNNRFLAERTGGTYSTLKVQPAELEDSGVYFCASSLPTSGGALEQFFGPGTRLTVL.